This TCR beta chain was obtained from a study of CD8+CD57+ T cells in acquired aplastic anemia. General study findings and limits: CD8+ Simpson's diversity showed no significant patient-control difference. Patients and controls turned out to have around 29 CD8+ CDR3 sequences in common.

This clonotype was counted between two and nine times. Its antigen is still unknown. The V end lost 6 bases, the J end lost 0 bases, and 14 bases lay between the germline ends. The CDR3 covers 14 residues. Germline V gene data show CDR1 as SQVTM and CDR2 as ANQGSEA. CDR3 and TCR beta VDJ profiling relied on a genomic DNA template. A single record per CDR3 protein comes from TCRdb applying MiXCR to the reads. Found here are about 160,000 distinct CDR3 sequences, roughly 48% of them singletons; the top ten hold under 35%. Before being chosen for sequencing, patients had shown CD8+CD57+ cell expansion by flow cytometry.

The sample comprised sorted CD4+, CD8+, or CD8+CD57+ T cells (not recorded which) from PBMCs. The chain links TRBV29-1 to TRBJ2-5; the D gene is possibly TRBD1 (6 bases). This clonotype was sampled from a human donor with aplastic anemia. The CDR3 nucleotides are TGCAGCGTCGTATTATACAGGGACCAAGAGACCCAGTACTTC. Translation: CSVVLYRDQETQYF.